This T cell receptor (beta chain) appears in the sequencing data of a study of blood T cell repertoires in COVID-19. Method: immunoSEQ multiplex PCR; TCRdb's copy keeps in-frame clones and lacks some. This sample yields approximately 480,000 clones, of which 89% are seen a single time; 0.9% belongs to the top ten. V was pared by 3 bases and J by 9 bases, with 2 bases of the junction left unmatched. Looked up from germline, CDR1 is SGDLS and CDR2 is YYNGEE. The CDR3 covers 12 residues. This clonotype was obtained from a man aged 18 to 29 with COVID-19, enrolled during active disease. The chain employs TRBV9 and TRBJ2-1; 8 bases map to TRBD2. The specimen sequenced was peripheral blood. The CDR3 DNA reads TGTGCCAGCAGCGGTAGCGGGACTGAGCAGTTCTTC. Its protein product is CASSGSGTEQFF.